This T cell receptor (beta chain) was recorded in a study of T cells in narcolepsy. Trimming removed 7 bases at V and 7 bases at J, with 11 bases between. Germline V gene data show CDR1 as MNHNS and CDR2 as SASEGT. The CDR3 length is 12 residues. Of note for this clone: Its antigen is not known.

Study-wide results and caveats: Blood of same and different patients, but not healthy controls, reportedly held recurring autoreactive clonotypes.

Profiling relied on immunoSEQ multiplex PCR, and the TCRdb table lists in-frame clones only, not all of them. Of fewer than 15,000 clones in the sample, approximately 91% were seen once. The chain has TRBV6-1 and TRBJ1-5; no definite D call. The sample was CD45RA- memory CD4+ T cells from PBMCs. The origin of this receptor is a human donor with narcolepsy. The CDR3 region has the DNA TGTGCCAGCAAGGAGGTTAGACAGCCCCAGCATTTT. Translation gives CASKEVRQPQHF.